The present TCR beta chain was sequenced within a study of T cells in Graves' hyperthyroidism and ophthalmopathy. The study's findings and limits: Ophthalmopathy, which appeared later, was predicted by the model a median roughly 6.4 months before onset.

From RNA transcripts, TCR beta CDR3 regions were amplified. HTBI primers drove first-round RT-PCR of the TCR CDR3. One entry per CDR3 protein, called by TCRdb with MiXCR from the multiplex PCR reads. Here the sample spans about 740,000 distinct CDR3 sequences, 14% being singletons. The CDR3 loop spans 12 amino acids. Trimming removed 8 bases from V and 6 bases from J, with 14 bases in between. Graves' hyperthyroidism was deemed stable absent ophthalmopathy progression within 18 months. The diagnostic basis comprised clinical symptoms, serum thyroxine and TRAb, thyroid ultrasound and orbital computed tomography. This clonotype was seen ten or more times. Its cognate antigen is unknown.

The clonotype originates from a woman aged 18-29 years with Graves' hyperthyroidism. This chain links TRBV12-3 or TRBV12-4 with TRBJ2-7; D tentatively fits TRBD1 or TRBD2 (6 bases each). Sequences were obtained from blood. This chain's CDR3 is CASQKGGGEQYF. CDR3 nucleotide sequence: TGTGCCAGCCAAAAAGGGGGAGGCGAGCAGTACTTC.